This T cell receptor beta chain was captured in a study of cytomegalovirus exposure and HLA in healthy donors. Study observations and caveats: Being productive about 87% or about 30% of the time was typical of most TCR beta V segments in an earlier analysis. A later analysis, which compared TCR beta chains of equal frequency, found the HLA-associated ones more clonally expanded. Cytomegalovirus association was listed for 150 to 200 TCR beta chains.

With 60 Vbeta and 13 Jbeta primers, the PCR was carried out. In the authors' methods: A follow-up analysis tallied some 80 million unique TCR beta chains, roughly 11 million shared. The data were produced by immunoSEQ multiplex PCR, yet TCRdb's version contains in-frame clones alone and is incomplete. That table furnishes V, J and clone size, whereas the DNA furnished D and trimming. The sample holds approximately 170,000 clones; 85% are singletons and the top ten take 1%. CDR3 size: 15 residues. The germline V gene encodes CDR1 SGHDT and CDR2 YYEEEE. V was clipped by 4 bases and J by 4 bases, with 15 bases between them. Comment on this clone: Its cognate antigen is unknown.

The specimen sequenced was PBMCs. The sequence came from a boy between 2 and 15 years old in good health and CMV-seronegative. The chain joins TRBV5-6 to TRBJ1-3; D may be TRBD1 (5 bases). The CDR3 loop reads CASSPLAGPGNTIYF. The CDR3 coding sequence is TGTGCCAGCAGCCCCTTGGCAGGGCCCGGAAACACCATATATTTT.